These 16 T cell receptor beta chains were sequenced from one sample in a study of persistence of HIV-infected CD4 T cells (dated by TCRdb to 2020 to 2021). The treatment or condition label on this specimen signifies: suppressive antiretroviral therapy. Cells were stimulated with lysates of CMV-infected fibroblasts at 9.5 to 10 ug/mL. Memory CD4+ T cells that did not respond, being CD40L-negative, CD69-negative and CD45RO-high, were sorted as memory populations depleted of antigen-responding cells. These receptors lack a known antigen. The immunoSEQ hsTCRB assay version 4, run in survey mode, was used to sequence TCRbeta repertoires from genomic DNA. TCRdb retrieved this table from immuneACCESS and kept in-frame rearrangements only. Not all clones are present; in checked studies, unresolved V genes account for under half, and no reason is known for the remainder. This sample lists roughly 34,000 clones; 82% were detected once. 5% to 7% of the sample goes to the ten largest clones.

Sequenced here: CD4+ T cells sorted from PBMCs after approximately 18-hour stimulation, sampled from a patient who received antiretroviral therapy. Per the publication, the cell subset or site label means: CD40L-CD69- CD45RO-high memory CD4 T cells not responding to CMV lysate. All receptors derive from an adult woman with HIV who was CMV-seropositive.

The chain recombines TRBV6-2 or TRBV6-3 with TRBJ1-2; 7 positions agree with TRBD1. V gave up 2 bases and J gave up 5 bases; unmatched junction bases: 17. The CDR3 runs 18 residues. CDR1 and CDR2 from the germline V gene are MNHEY and SVGEGT. In DNA form, the CDR3 reads TGTGCCAGCAGTTACACGGGAATAACAGGGGTCAGCATATATGGCTACACCTTC. Its translation is CASSYTGITGVSIYGYTF.

The rearrangement uses TRBV3-1 (or the pseudogene TRBV3-2) and TRBJ1-2, with D possibly TRBD1 on 6 matching bases. CDR3 length: 19 amino acids. Trimming cost V 6 bases and J 2 bases, with 28 bases left between them. Germline V gene lookup returns CDR1 LGHDT and CDR2 YNNKEL (reference sequence). The CDR3 bases are TGTGCCAGCAGTTTCGGACAGACAACTCTTCGAACGACCAACTATGGCTACACCTTC. This codes for CASSFGQTTLRTTNYGYTF.

The gene calls are TRBV7-3 and TRBJ1-2; D is ambiguous. The germline gives CDR1 SGHTA, CDR2 FQGTGA. This CDR3 has 15 residues. Trimming took 1 base from V and 6 from J, leaving 15 bases between them. The CDR3 nucleotides read TGTGCCAGCAGCTTAAGTGGGCTCATCGACAATGGCTACACCTTC. It yields the protein CASSLSGLIDNGYTF.

This clone was detected once. This rearrangement joins TRBV5-6 to TRBJ2-1; the D call may be TRBD1 or TRBD2 (5 bases each). This CDR3 is 17 amino acids long. Trimming took 0 bases from V and 1 from J, leaving 14 bases between them. The germline CDR1 and CDR2 sequences are SGHDT and YYEEEE. In DNA, the CDR3 is TGTGCCAGCAGCTTGGATCAGGGTGGGAGTTCCTACAATGAGCAGTTCTTC. This gives the protein CASSLDQGGSSYNEQFF.

CDR3 nucleotides: TGTGCCAGCGGACAGGGTGTTGGGTTAGGCGGGGAGCTGTTTTTT. It translates to CASGQGVGLGGELFF. The chain couples TRBV2 to TRBJ2-2; 8 bases line up with TRBD1. This CDR3 has 15 residues. The trim removed 8 bases at V and 7 bases at J, leaving 12 bases unmatched. Germline V gene sequence: CDR1 SNHLY, CDR2 FYNNEI.

The rearrangement joins TRBV3-1 (or the pseudogene TRBV3-2) to TRBJ2-5; D could derive from TRBD1 or TRBD2 (5 bases each). Deletions cut 0 bases from V and 0 bases from J, with 14 bases between. Germline loops: CDR1 LGHDT, CDR2 YNNKEL (reference sequence). This CDR3 has 17 amino acids. CDR3 sequence reads: CASSQEGTSTYQETQYF. The CDR3, as DNA: TGTGCCAGCAGCCAAGAAGGGACGTCGACGTACCAAGAGACCCAGTACTTC.

The chain is built from TRBV11-1 and TRBJ1-4, with D possibly TRBD1 on 5 matching bases. CDR1 is SGHAT, CDR2 FQDESV, per germline (reference sequence). This CDR3 spans 15 amino acids. V was pared by 5 bases and J by 0 bases, with 10 bases between. In DNA form, the CDR3 reads TGTGCCAGCAGCCGGGGGTCGGCAACTAATGAAAAACTGTTTTTT. It codes for CASSRGSATNEKLFF.

This chain connects TRBV7-9 to TRBJ2-1; 9 bases map to TRBD2. With V trimmed by 0 bases and J by 6 bases, 6 bases remained unmatched. Germline CDR1 and CDR2: SEHNR and FQNEAQ (reference sequence). This CDR3 comprises 16 residues. The CDR3 DNA is TGTGCCAGCAGCTTAGCGGTGAGCGGGGGGATCAATGAGCAGTTCTTC. Translated, it gives CASSLAVSGGINEQFF.

The chain carries TRBV10-3 and TRBJ2-3; 8 bases fit TRBD2. Unmatched junction bases numbered 7, after V lost 3 bases and J lost 8 bases. The length of the CDR3 is 14 residues. In germline, CDR1 is ENHRY, CDR2 SYGVKD. CDR3 sequence: CAISEARGGTTQYF. As DNA, the CDR3 is TGTGCCATCAGTGAAGCTCGGGGGGGCACTACGCAGTATTTT.

This clone was observed a handful of times. Within the sample, other DNA sequences also encode this same CDR3. CDR3 sequence: CASIMNTEAFF. DNA for the CDR3: TGTGCCAGCATCATGAACACTGAAGCTTTCTTT. The chain is built from TRBV28 and TRBJ1-1, with no clear D. Germline CDR1 and CDR2: MDHEN and SYDVKM. With 7 bases removed from V and 0 bases from J, the gap between germline ends came to 3 bases. This CDR3 comprises 11 residues.

In DNA, the CDR3 is TGTGCCAGCAGGCAATTAACAGGGGAGCAGTTCTTC. This encodes CASRQLTGEQFF. This rearrangement joins TRBV6-6 to TRBJ2-1, with a possible D match to TRBD1 (6 bases). V was pared by 6 bases and J by 10 bases, with 13 bases between. Germline assignment: CDR1 MNHNY and CDR2 SVGAGI (reference sequence). This CDR3 region has 12 residues.

V gene TRBV7-9 combines with J gene TRBJ1-2, with 9 bases aligning to TRBD1. The length of the CDR3 is 15 residues. V was pared by 10 bases and J by 6 bases, with 15 bases of the junction left unmatched. In germline, CDR1 is SEHNR, CDR2 FQNEAQ (reference sequence). CDR3: CATRTGDSNIDGYTF. CDR3 DNA sequence: TGTGCCACCCGGACAGGGGATAGCAATATCGATGGCTACACCTTC.

The chain uses TRBV6-2 or TRBV6-3 and TRBJ1-1; D gene ambiguous. The CDR3 contains 15 residues. Trimming removed 0 bases from V and 7 bases from J, with 15 bases in between. Germline V gives CDR1 MNHEY, CDR2 SVGEGT. The CDR3 loop reads CASSYSVPREGEAFF. For the CDR3, the DNA is TGTGCCAGCAGTTACTCGGTTCCGAGGGAAGGTGAAGCTTTCTTT.

CDR3 amino acids: CASSLMAGRGGDEQFF. The CDR3 coding sequence is TGTGCCAGCAGCTTAATGGCGGGCAGGGGTGGGGATGAGCAGTTCTTC. This sequence joins TRBV7-3 and TRBJ2-1; TRBD1 might be the D (6 bases). V shed 1 base and J shed 8 bases, with 18 bases lying between them. The CDR3 totals 16 residues. Per the germline V gene, CDR1 is SGHTA and CDR2 is FQGTGA.

This clone was counted once. The V gene is TRBV7-3, the J gene TRBJ2-7, with D possibly TRBD2 on 5 matching bases. Germline V gives CDR1 SGHTA, CDR2 FQGTGA. Trimming removed 5 bases from V and 3 bases from J, with 11 bases in between. CDR3 length equals 13 residues. The CDR3 region is CASSPPGVYEQYF. The CDR3, as DNA: TGTGCCAGCAGCCCCCCCGGGGTCTACGAGCAGTACTTC.

The gene calls are TRBV28 and TRBJ2-1; tentatively, D is TRBD1 (7 bases). With 8 bases removed from V and 7 bases from J, the gap between germline ends came to 12 bases. Germline-derived CDR1 and CDR2 are MDHEN and SYDVKM. This CDR3 has 12 residues. The CDR3 DNA reads TGTGCCAGCGGCCCAGGGGGGAATGAGCAGTTCTTC. It specifies CASGPGGNEQFF.